This entry lists 9 T cell receptor beta chains sequenced from one sample in a study of cytomegalovirus exposure and HLA in healthy donors. PCR involved 60 Vbeta and 13 Jbeta primers. Method: immunoSEQ multiplex PCR; TCRdb's copy keeps in-frame clones and lacks some. The sample has over 150,000 clones, 65% to 85% seen once. The sequencing sample was made of PBMCs. Source of these receptors: a boy between 2 and 10 years old in good health and CMV-seronegative.

This clone has just one count. The rearrangement uses TRBV4-3 and TRBJ1-6; D unresolved. The germline V gene encodes CDR1 LGHNA and CDR2 YSLEER. This CDR3 has 17 residues. Trimming removed 4 bases from V and 7 bases from J, with 20 bases in between. CDR3 sequence reads: CASSPSFGGRRNSPLHF. The CDR3 region has the DNA TGCGCCAGCAGCCCTTCTTTTGGTGGTCGGAGGAATTCACCCCTCCACTTT.

The rearrangement joins TRBV14 to TRBJ2-5, with TRBD1 as a possible D gene (5 bases). Per the germline V gene, CDR1 is SGHDN and CDR2 is FVKESK. The CDR3 runs to 18 residues. Deletions cut 4 bases from V and 3 bases from J, with 24 bases between. The CDR3 DNA follows: TGTGCCAGCAGCCTTAGGACATACGGTACGAGTACGGAAGAGACCCAGTACTTC. Protein: CASSLRTYGTSTEETQYF.

V usage is TRBV7-2 and J usage is TRBJ1-5, with TRBD1 matching over 7 bases. The CDR3 covers 16 residues. Trimming took 2 bases from V and 0 from J; bases not matched to a gene: 4. Germline V lookup: CDR1 SGHTA, CDR2 FQGNSA. CDR3 in amino acids: CASSLNRGISNQPQHF. CDR3 coding DNA: TGTGCCAGCAGCTTAAACAGGGGAATTAGCAATCAGCCCCAGCATTTT.

DNA of the CDR3: TGCGCCAGCAGTGATGCGGGACAGGGTACTACAGATACGCAGTATTTT. Encoded protein: CASSDAGQGTTDTQYF. The V and J genes are TRBV10-2 and TRBJ2-3; TRBD1 matches 9 bases. Unmatched junction bases numbered 7, after V lost 3 bases and J lost 3 bases. CDR1 and CDR2 from the germline V gene are WSHSY and SAAADI. This CDR3 contains 16 residues.

The chain combines TRBV5-4 with TRBJ2-7; D gene uncertain. Germline CDR1 and CDR2: SGHNT and YYREEE (reference sequence). Trimming took off 3 bases at V and 1 base at J, with 8 bases between the two ends. CDR3 length: 13 amino acids. CDR3 coding DNA: TGTGCCAGCAGCTCCGGGTTTTCCTACGAGCAGTACTTC. It translates to CASSSGFSYEQYF.

The chain recombines TRBV19 with TRBJ2-2, with 9 bases lining up with TRBD2. CDR3 size: 17 residues. The V gene's germline CDR1 is LNHDA and CDR2 SQIVND (reference sequence). J was trimmed by 2 bases and V by 4 bases; bases with no gene match: 8. CDR3 sequence (DNA): TGTGCCAGTAGTAATAGTGTCCTAGCGGGAAACACCGGGGAGCTGTTTTTT. Amino acid sequence: CASSNSVLAGNTGELFF.

The chain combines TRBV21-1 with TRBJ1-1. TRBV21-1 is reported as a pseudogene. The CDR3 spans 20 residues. As DNA, the CDR3 is TGTGCCAGCAGCAAATGCCTCTCACGTCGGGGGTCGTTAATGAACACTGAAGCTTTCTTT. This gives the protein CASSKCLSRRGSLMNTEAFF.

A few counts support this clone. J is TRBJ2-7 and V is TRBV7-9; 10 bases map to TRBD1. V was pared by 0 bases and J by 5 bases, with 4 bases of the junction left unmatched. This CDR3 contains 15 residues. CDR1 is SEHNR, CDR2 FQNEAQ, per germline (reference sequence). CDR3 sequence: CASSLAGTGAHEQYF. The CDR3 DNA is TGTGCCAGCAGCTTAGCAGGGACAGGGGCTCACGAGCAGTACTTC.

CDR3 sequence: CASSVGGHPIFSGANVLTF. CDR3 nucleotide sequence: TGTGCCAGCAGCGTGGGGGGGCACCCCATCTTCTCTGGGGCCAACGTCCTGACTTTC. V and J are TRBV9 and TRBJ2-6, with D possibly being TRBD2 (7 bases). CDR3 length equals 19 residues. The V end lost 2 bases, the J end lost 0 bases, and 18 bases lay between the germline ends. Germline CDR1 SGDLS, CDR2 YYNGEE.